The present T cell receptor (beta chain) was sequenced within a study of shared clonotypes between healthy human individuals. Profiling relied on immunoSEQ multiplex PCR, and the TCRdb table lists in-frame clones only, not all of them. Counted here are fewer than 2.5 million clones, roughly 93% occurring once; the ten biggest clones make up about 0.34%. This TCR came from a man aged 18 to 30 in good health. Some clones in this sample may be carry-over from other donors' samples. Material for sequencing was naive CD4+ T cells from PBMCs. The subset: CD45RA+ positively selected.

CDR3 region: CASSLNPGPGQKEAFF. CDR3 nucleotide sequence: TGTGCCAGCAGCTTAAACCCCGGGCCCGGACAGAAAGAAGCTTTCTTT. The chain is built from TRBV7-3 and TRBJ1-1, with D perhaps TRBD1 (6 bases). Germline CDR1 and CDR2: SGHTA and FQGTGA. Trimming removed 1 base at V and 8 bases at J, with 20 bases between. The CDR3 extends over 16 amino acids.